The T cell receptor beta chain described here comes from a study of response to subunit inactivated influenza vaccine. The CDR3 extends over 13 amino acids. Trimming left V 5 bases short and J 2 bases short, with 11 bases between. The germline V gene has CDR1 DFQATT and CDR2 SNEGSKA (reference sequence). This clonotype occurred many times. The antigen remains unidentified. TCRdb re-derived calls from the RT-PCR reads in MiXCR, one entry per CDR3 protein. The top ten hold 9.5% to 13% of the sample, which has over 750,000 distinct CDR3 sequences, roughly 20% seen once. Study-wide results and limits: T cells newly recruited by each seasonal influenza vaccination are few, the authors suggested.

This receptor was taken from a man between 50 and 59 years old who received an inactivated influenza vaccine. The specimen comprised PBMCs from blood, sampled 5 days after vaccination. The J gene is TRBJ2-3, the V gene TRBV20-1; D possibly matches TRBD1 or TRBD2 (5 bases each). Written as DNA, the CDR3 is TGCAGTGCTCGGGGACCAAACACAGATACGCAGTATTTT. As protein: CSARGPNTDTQYF.